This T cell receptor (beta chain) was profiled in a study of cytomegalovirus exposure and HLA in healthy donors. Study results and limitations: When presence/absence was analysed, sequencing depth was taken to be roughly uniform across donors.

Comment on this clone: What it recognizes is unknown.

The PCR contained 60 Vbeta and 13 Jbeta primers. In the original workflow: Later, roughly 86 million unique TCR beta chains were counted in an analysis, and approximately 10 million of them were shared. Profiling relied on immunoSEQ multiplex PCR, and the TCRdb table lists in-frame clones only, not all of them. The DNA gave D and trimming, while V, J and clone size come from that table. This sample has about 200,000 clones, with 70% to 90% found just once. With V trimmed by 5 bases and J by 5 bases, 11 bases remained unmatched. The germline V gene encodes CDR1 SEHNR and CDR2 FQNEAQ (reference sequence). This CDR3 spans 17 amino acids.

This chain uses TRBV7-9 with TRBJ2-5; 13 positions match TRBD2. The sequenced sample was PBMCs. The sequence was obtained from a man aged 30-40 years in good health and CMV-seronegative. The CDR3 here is CASSIGELAGGLETQYF. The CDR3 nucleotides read TGTGCCAGCAGCATCGGGGAACTAGCGGGGGGGTTGGAGACCCAGTACTTC.